The 30 T cell receptor beta chains below come from one sample, sequenced in a study of shared clonotypes between healthy human individuals. Sequencing was performed with immunoSEQ multiplex PCR; in TCRdb, only in-frame clones are kept and a portion is missing. The sample lists over a million clones; 65% to 80% were seen once. The sequencing input was memory CD4+ T cells sorted from blood. Described subset: CD45RA-negative fraction. These receptor sequences come from a man younger than 30 in good health.

The chain has TRBV2 and TRBJ2-5; D is unresolved. TRBJ2-7 matches the DNA end more closely, so the J call is doubtful. The CDR3 consists of 14 residues. Germline V gives CDR1 SNHLY, CDR2 FYNNEI. CDR3 nucleotides: TGTGCCAGCAGTGAACCCGCGAGTCCTTACGAGCAGTACTTC. It translates to CASSEPASPYEQYF.

This chain uses TRBV6-6 with TRBJ1-2, with D possibly being TRBD1 (6 bases). V lost 2 bases to trimming and J lost 8 bases, with 6 bases between them. CDR3 length equals 11 residues. From germline, CDR1 is MNHNY and CDR2 SVGAGI (reference sequence). CDR3 amino acids: CASSYGGGYTF. DNA of the CDR3: TGTGCCAGCAGTTACGGGGGCGGCTACACCTTC.

This clone appeared a few times. The gene calls are TRBV7-9 and TRBJ2-7, with D perhaps TRBD2 (6 bases). Trimming stripped 5 bases from V and 2 bases from J, with 10 bases between. From germline, CDR1 is SEHNR and CDR2 FQNEAQ (reference sequence). This CDR3 spans 13 amino acids. The CDR3 nucleotides read TGTGCCAGCAGCCTCTCTAGCGCCTACGAGCAGTACTTC. Its protein product is CASSLSSAYEQYF.

The DNA of the CDR3 is TGCGCCAGCAGCGGGATCCGGGACTTGTTGGACTACGAGCAGTACTTC. It encodes CASSGIRDLLDYEQYF. The chain is built from TRBV10-2 and TRBJ2-7, with D perhaps matching TRBD2 (6 bases). Germline V lookup: CDR1 WSHSY, CDR2 SAAADI. Trimming cost V 6 bases and J 3 bases, with 21 bases left between them. The CDR3 sequence is 16 residues long.

The chain is built from TRBV30 and TRBJ2-3; D uncertain. The CDR3 is made up of 14 amino acids. The V gene lost 1 base and the J gene lost 0 bases, with 8 bases spanning the gap. Germline V gene sequence: CDR1 GTSNPN, CDR2 SVGIG (reference sequence). In nucleotides, the CDR3 is TGTGCCTGGAGTGGCCTATTCAGCACAGATACGCAGTATTTT. Translating it yields CAWSGLFSTDTQYF.

The chain is built from TRBV27 and TRBJ2-5; D might be TRBD1 (6 bases). This CDR3 spans 15 amino acids. Germline loops: CDR1 MNHEY, CDR2 SMNVEV (reference sequence). V was trimmed by 5 bases and J by 5 bases, leaving 18 bases between them. The DNA of the CDR3 is TGTGCCAGCAGTCCCAGGGGTGTCGGACTGGAGACCCAGTACTTC. Translating it yields CASSPRGVGLETQYF.

This clone appeared once. The chain joins TRBV30 to TRBJ2-2; D remains unclear. The length of the CDR3 is 11 residues. Germline CDR1 reads GTSNPN; CDR2 reads SVGIG (reference sequence). The V end lost 1 base, the J end lost 7 bases, and 4 bases lay between the germline ends. For the CDR3, the DNA is TGTGCCTGGAGTGGGCTCGGGGAGCTGTTTTTT. Amino acids: CAWSGLGELFF. Variable domain in full (rest from reference TRBV30 and TRBJ2-2): SQTIHQWPATLVQPVGSPLSLECTVEGTSNPNLYWYRQAAGRGLQLLFYSVGIGQISSEVPQNLSASRPQDRQFILSSKKLLLSDSGFYLCAWSGLGELFFGEGSRLTVL.

As DNA, the CDR3 is TGTGCCAGCAGCCGCGGGACGAAAACAACTAATGAAAAACTGTTTTTT. It is translated as CASSRGTKTTNEKLFF. This chain uses TRBV11-2 with TRBJ1-4; D is possibly TRBD1 (5 bases). Trimming pared 5 bases from V and 0 bases from J, leaving 13 bases between. The CDR3 length is 16 residues. Germline lookup yields CDR1 SGHAT and CDR2 FQNNGV.

This clone was recorded a few times. This chain joins TRBV29-1 and TRBJ1-1; D not certain. The CDR3 sequence is 14 residues long. The V and J ends lost 6 bases and 1 base respectively, with 15 bases between them. Germline V gene data show CDR1 as SQVTM and CDR2 as ANQGSEA. The CDR3 region is CSVAWVGGNTEAFF. CDR3 bases: TGCAGCGTGGCATGGGTAGGTGGGAACACTGAAGCTTTCTTT.

The chain has TRBV7-9 and TRBJ2-3, with 9 bases aligning to TRBD1. Germline CDR1 and CDR2: SEHNR and FQNEAQ (reference sequence). Unmatched junction bases numbered 8, after V lost 3 bases and J lost 4 bases. The CDR3 consists of 16 residues. CDR3 sequence: CASSLGDRVSSDTQYF. The CDR3 nucleotides are TGTGCCAGCAGCTTGGGGGACAGGGTTTCGTCAGATACGCAGTATTTT.

This clone was detected a few times. This chain uses TRBV25-1 with TRBJ2-2; D gene ambiguous. Trimming pared 1 base from V and 2 bases from J, leaving 17 bases between. This CDR3 is built from 18 residues. Germline V lookup: CDR1 MGHDK, CDR2 SYGVNS. Written as DNA, the CDR3 is TGTGCCAGCAGTGAATCCCCGAGGAAGGAGAAAAACACCGGGGAGCTGTTTTTT. This translates into CASSESPRKEKNTGELFF.

The chain has TRBV6-5 and TRBJ2-7; 11 positions match TRBD2. From germline, CDR1 is MNHEY and CDR2 SVGAGI. The J segment lost 1 base and the V segment lost 4 bases, leaving 6 bases of the junction unmatched. This CDR3 has 16 residues. The CDR3 region is CASSSWTSGPSYEQYF. The CDR3 DNA reads TGTGCCAGCAGTTCTTGGACTAGCGGGCCGTCCTACGAGCAGTACTTC.

The CDR3 coding sequence is TGCGCCAGCAGCTCCGGGACAGGGGGTTCACCCCTCCACTTT. Amino acid sequence: CASSSGTGGSPLHF. The V and J genes are TRBV5-1 and TRBJ1-6; 11 bases fit TRBD1. The V gene end was trimmed by 3 bases and the J gene end by 9 bases; junction bases not matched to a gene: 2. CDR3 length equals 14 residues. From germline, CDR1 is SGHRS and CDR2 YFSETQ. The variable domain in full, completed from reference TRBV5-1 and TRBJ1-6, reads KAGVTQTPRYLIKTRGQQVTLSCSPISGHRSVSWYQQTPGQGLQFLFEYFSETQRNKGNFPGRFSGRQFSNSRSEMNVSTLELGDSALYLCASSSGTGGSPLHFGNGTRLTVT.

This clone has a single count. The V gene is TRBV6-1, the J gene TRBJ1-1, with a possible D match to TRBD1 (5 bases). The CDR3 is 15 amino acids. The V gene's germline CDR1 is MNHNS and CDR2 SASEGT. V dropped 9 bases and J dropped 0 bases, with 17 bases sitting between them. CDR3 loop: CASGGVQRMNTEAFF. DNA of the CDR3: TGTGCCAGTGGGGGGGTACAGCGGATGAACACTGAAGCTTTCTTT.

The CDR3 nucleotides are TGCGCCAGCAGTACCACTAGCGGGGGAGGTCATCGCGATACGCAGTATTTT. It specifies CASSTTSGGGHRDTQYF. J is TRBJ2-3 and V is TRBV4-3; TRBD2 matches at 11 bases. The ends lost 6 bases at V and 6 bases at J; junction bases unmatched: 14. Per the germline V gene, CDR1 is LGHNA and CDR2 is YSLEER. This CDR3 has 17 amino acids.

The chain joins TRBV5-6 to TRBJ2-5; possible D gene TRBD2, 5 bases. This CDR3 is built from 13 residues. V was pared by 5 bases and J by 2 bases, with 10 bases between. The germline CDR1 and CDR2 sequences are SGHDT and YYEEEE. DNA of the CDR3: TGTGCCAGCAGATGGGAGAAACAAGAGACCCAGTACTTC. Translating gives CASRWEKQETQYF. The full variable domain, completed using reference TRBV5-6 and TRBJ2-5, is DAGVTQSPTHLIKTRGQQVTLRCSPKSGHDTVSWYQQALGQGPQFIFQYYEEEERQRGNFPDRFSGHQFPNYSSELNVNALLLGDSALYLCASRWEKQETQYFGPGTRLLVL.

The chain joins TRBV9 to TRBJ2-5; D not certain. This CDR3 has 16 residues. Trimming removed 3 bases at V and 3 bases at J, with 18 bases between. Germline assignment: CDR1 SGDLS and CDR2 YYNGEE. As DNA, the CDR3 is TGTGCCAGCAGCGCGGCTATTTCGGCAGGCGAAGAGACCCAGTACTTC. This encodes CASSAAISAGEETQYF.

The chain couples TRBV18 to TRBJ2-7; TRBD1 is a possible D gene (5 bases). The CDR3 contains 14 residues. V lost 0 bases and J 7 bases, leaving 13 bases between the germline ends. CDR1 KGHSH and CDR2 LQKENI come from the germline V gene. The CDR3 DNA is TGTGCCAGCTCACCACCGGCAGGGCCCGGGGAGCAGTACTTC. This translates into CASSPPAGPGEQYF.

The chain employs TRBV28 and TRBJ2-7; D gene ambiguous. CDR3 length: 14 amino acids. Germline V gene lookup returns CDR1 MDHEN and CDR2 SYDVKM. Trimming shortened V by 5 bases and J by 2 bases, and 13 bases separated the two germline ends. CDR3 nucleotide sequence: TGTGCCAGCAGTGATCAACAGTTACCCTACGAGCAGTACTTC. It yields the protein CASSDQQLPYEQYF.

Note on this clone: The sample holds other DNA sequences that translate to the same CDR3. The genes are TRBV28 and TRBJ1-3; D gene unclear. With 3 bases removed from V and 4 bases from J, the gap between germline ends came to 4 bases. The CDR3 consists of 12 residues. Germline-derived CDR1 and CDR2 are MDHEN and SYDVKM. The CDR3 spells CASSFRGNTIYF. DNA for the CDR3: TGTGCCAGCAGTTTCCGGGGAAACACCATATATTTT.

This clone showed up just a few times. Other DNA sequences within the sample encode an identical CDR3. V and J are TRBV6-1 and TRBJ1-5; D is perhaps TRBD1 (5 bases). Trimming cost V 3 bases and J 7 bases, with 10 bases left between them. Germline V gene sequence: CDR1 MNHNS, CDR2 SASEGT. The CDR3 totals 13 residues. The CDR3 reads CASSEQGTQPQHF. In DNA form, the CDR3 reads TGTGCCAGCAGTGAGCAAGGGACCCAGCCCCAGCATTTT.

The chain employs TRBV10-3 and TRBJ2-3; D remains unclear. V lost 0 bases to trimming and J lost 4 bases, with 5 bases between them. This CDR3 contains 13 residues. Germline CDR1 ENHRY, CDR2 SYGVKD. The CDR3 DNA reads TGTGCCATCAGTGAGTCGCCGGCAGATACGCAGTATTTT. This codes for CAISESPADTQYF.

Only a few counts were recorded for this clone. J is TRBJ1-2 and V is TRBV11-2; no clear D. V was cut by 2 bases and J by 4 bases, with 5 bases left in between. CDR3 length: 12 amino acids. CDR1 and CDR2 (germline): SGHAT, FQNNGV. Here the CDR3 reads CASSLFTYGYTF. CDR3 coding DNA: TGTGCCAGCAGCTTATTCACCTATGGCTACACCTTC.

The J gene is TRBJ2-5, the V gene TRBV18; D gene ambiguous. CDR1 and CDR2 (germline): KGHSH, LQKENI. Trimming removed 2 bases at V and 5 bases at J, with 9 bases between. This CDR3 region has 13 residues. CDR3 in DNA: TGTGCCAGCTCACCAAACGTGGGGGAGACCCAGTACTTC. As protein: CASSPNVGETQYF.

V usage is TRBV28 and J usage is TRBJ1-5, with TRBD1 as a possible D gene (5 bases). Trimming left V 7 bases short and J 6 bases short, with 16 bases between. There are 14 residues in the CDR3. CDR1 and CDR2 from the germline V gene are MDHEN and SYDVKM. This chain's CDR3 is CASIARRGGQPQHF. The DNA of the CDR3 is TGTGCCAGCATCGCCCGGAGGGGAGGTCAGCCCCAGCATTTT.

J is TRBJ2-2 and V is TRBV9; TRBD1 matches 11 bases. Germline V gene sequence: CDR1 SGDLS, CDR2 YYNGEE. This CDR3 comprises 15 residues. Losses at the gene ends were 3 bases for V and 7 bases for J; bases not matched to a gene: 5. CDR3 nucleotide sequence: TGTGCCAGCAGCGAGGGACAGGGGGTCGGCGGGGAGCTGTTTTTT. It codes for CASSEGQGVGGELFF. Looking up the rest from reference TRBV9 and TRBJ2-2 gives the full variable domain: DSGVTQTPKHLITATGQRVTLRCSPRSGDLSVYWYQQSLDQGLQFLIQYYNGEERAKGNILERFSAQQFPDLHSELNLSSLELGDSALYFCASSEGQGVGGELFFGEGSRLTVL.

The chain carries TRBV11-2 and TRBJ1-1; D call uncertain. The CDR3 is made up of 12 amino acids. Trimming cost V 6 bases and J 6 bases, with 11 bases left between them. Germline V gives CDR1 SGHAT, CDR2 FQNNGV. CDR3 in amino acids: CASSLMQAEAFF. In DNA, the CDR3 is TGTGCCAGCAGTCTCATGCAGGCTGAAGCTTTCTTT.

This clone showed up just a few times. This rearrangement joins TRBV10-3 to TRBJ1-1, with D perhaps matching TRBD1 (5 bases). CDR3 length: 13 residues. Trimming removed 10 bases at V and 11 bases at J, with 23 bases between. The germline V gene encodes CDR1 ENHRY and CDR2 SYGVKD. The CDR3 DNA reads TGTGCCACTCGCCTTAGTGGGGGAGAGTCGGCTTTCTTT. This codes for CATRLSGGESAFF.

This chain uses TRBV18 with TRBJ2-3, with TRBD1 identical over 9 bases. Per the germline V gene, CDR1 is KGHSH and CDR2 is LQKENI. The CDR3 extends over 15 amino acids. J gave up 5 bases and V 8 bases, and 11 bases lay outside the gene matches. The CDR3: CASTRGGQGEDTQYF. Written as DNA, the CDR3 is TGTGCCAGCACCAGGGGGGGACAGGGTGAAGATACGCAGTATTTT.

This clone was detected only a few times. The rearrangement uses TRBV11-3 and TRBJ2-5; the D is unclear. V was shortened by 6 bases and J by 2 bases, with 10 bases between the two germline ends. Germline V gene lookup returns CDR1 SGHNT and CDR2 YENEEA. This CDR3 has 13 residues. Written as DNA, the CDR3 is TGTGCCAGCAGGATCTTGCGGCAAGAGACCCAGTACTTC. Protein product: CASRILRQETQYF.